One sample yielded the 30 T cell receptor beta chains listed below, sequenced in a study of T cell changes during pregnancy in multiple sclerosis. Using immunoSEQ multiplex PCR, the repertoire was profiled, and TCRdb retains in-frame clones only, with some absent. The data contain 68,000 or so clones, around 90% of them seen just once; the ten biggest clones take up 0.65% to 0.9%. Material: peripheral blood, obtained in the second trimester of pregnancy. These receptor sequences come from a female donor with multiple sclerosis, enrolled in a pregnancy study.

The genes are TRBV25-1 and TRBJ2-5; 7 nucleotides match TRBD1. The J call is uncertain, as TRBJ2-7 better fits the DNA end. Germline CDR1 and CDR2: MGHDK and SYGVNS. This CDR3 has 12 residues. The CDR3 sequence is CASSVRGIEQYF. CDR3 DNA sequence: TGTGCCAGCAGTGTCAGGGGGATCGAGCAGTACTTC.

To note about this clone: One end of the junction fails to match germline, which may point to a read error. The gene calls are TRBV7-7 and TRBJ2-2, with 10 bases matching TRBD1. The germline V gene encodes CDR1 SSHAT and CDR2 FNYEAQ (reference sequence). The CDR3 sequence is 16 residues long. CDR3 sequence (DNA): TGTGCTAGCAGCTTAGGGGGACAGGGGACGACCGGGGAGCTGTTTTTT. As protein: CASSLGGQGTTGELFF. The full variable domain, its missing parts supplied by reference TRBV7-7 and TRBJ2-2, is GAGVSQSPRYKVTKRGQDVTLRCDPISSHATLYWYQQALGQGPEFLTYFNYEAQPDKSGLPSDRFSAERPEGSISTLTIQRTEQRDSAMYRCASSLGGQGTTGELFFGEGSRLTVL.

V gene TRBV7-2 combines with J gene TRBJ2-1, with D possibly TRBD2 on 5 matching bases. The CDR3 covers 14 residues. Trimming removed 8 bases from V and 9 bases from J, with 20 bases in between. CDR1 and CDR2 from the germline V gene are SGHTA and FQGNSA. The CDR3 loop is CASGARTEASEQFF. As DNA, the CDR3 is TGTGCCAGCGGCGCAAGGACGGAGGCTAGTGAGCAGTTCTTC.

The rearrangement joins TRBV11-3 to TRBJ2-5; TRBD1 aligns across 8 bases. The V gene end was trimmed by 5 bases and the J gene end by 4 bases; junction bases not matched to a gene: 3. This CDR3 comprises 13 residues. Germline V gives CDR1 SGHNT, CDR2 YENEEA. CDR3 DNA: TGTGCCAGCAGCCCCGGACAGGGAGAGACCCAGTACTTC. Its protein is CASSPGQGETQYF.

The J gene is TRBJ1-6, the V gene TRBV9; D is ambiguous. CDR3 length equals 15 residues. V lost 0 bases to trimming and J lost 9 bases, with 13 bases between them. The germline CDR1 and CDR2 sequences are SGDLS and YYNGEE. The CDR3 nucleotides are TGTGCCAGCAGCGTAGGACCCTCATCGGGTTCACCCCTCCACTTT. It encodes CASSVGPSSGSPLHF.

The chain links TRBV7-8 to TRBJ1-5; D not resolved. With 1 base removed from V and 4 bases from J, the gap between germline ends came to 8 bases. Germline-derived CDR1 and CDR2 are SGHVS and FQNEAQ. The length of the CDR3 is 14 residues. The CDR3 protein is CASSLETENQPQHF. The DNA for the CDR3 is TGTGCCAGCAGCTTAGAGACGGAGAATCAGCCCCAGCATTTT.

The V and J genes are TRBV11-1 and TRBJ2-5, with 8 bases lining up with TRBD2. With V trimmed by 5 bases and J by 5 bases, 10 bases remained unmatched. Germline-derived CDR1 and CDR2 are SGHAT and FQDESV (reference sequence). There are 15 residues in the CDR3. The CDR3 region is CASSQYRGGRETQYF. The CDR3 nucleotides read TGTGCCAGCAGCCAATACCGGGGGGGACGGGAGACCCAGTACTTC.

V gene TRBV11-2 combines with J gene TRBJ1-6; no reliable D call. The CDR3 consists of 13 residues. The germline V and J ends were trimmed by 2 bases and 7 bases, with 6 bases remaining between them. Per the germline V gene, CDR1 is SGHAT and CDR2 is FQNNGV. CDR3 region: CASSLQLNSPLHF. The CDR3 DNA reads TGTGCCAGCAGCTTACAGTTGAATTCACCCCTCCACTTT.

The chain employs TRBV9 and TRBJ1-1, with D tentatively TRBD1 (5 bases). The length of the CDR3 is 14 residues. Trimming took off 0 bases at V and 3 bases at J, with 9 bases between the two ends. Germline lookup yields CDR1 SGDLS and CDR2 YYNGEE. The CDR3 region has the DNA TGTGCCAGCAGCGTAGTAGACAGTGACACTGAAGCTTTCTTT. It specifies CASSVVDSDTEAFF. Together with reference TRBV9 and TRBJ1-1, the CDR3 gives the full variable domain: DSGVTQTPKHLITATGQRVTLRCSPRSGDLSVYWYQQSLDQGLQFLIQYYNGEERAKGNILERFSAQQFPDLHSELNLSSLELGDSALYFCASSVVDSDTEAFFGQGTRLTVV.

This clone was counted once. The CDR3 region is CASSVAGPRGATNYGYTF. Written as DNA, the CDR3 is TGTGCCAGCAGTGTCGCGGGCCCCCGGGGGGCGACAAACTATGGCTACACCTTC. This chain joins TRBV6-1 and TRBJ1-2; weak D call: TRBD1 (6 bases). Germline V gene data show CDR1 as MNHNS and CDR2 as SASEGT. This CDR3 contains 18 residues. The V end lost 4 bases, the J end lost 2 bases, and 23 bases lay between the germline ends.

The J gene is TRBJ1-5, the V gene TRBV7-3, with a weak D call TRBD1 (5 bases). This CDR3 is 13 amino acids long. The V gene lost 5 bases and the J gene lost 7 bases, with 12 bases spanning the gap. Germline V gene sequence: CDR1 SGHTA, CDR2 FQGTGA. This CDR3 is CASSPQADQPQHF. CDR3 DNA: TGTGCCAGCAGCCCACAGGCGGACCAGCCCCAGCATTTT.

This clone showed up just a few times. The chain joins TRBV5-1 to TRBJ1-1, with D hard to call. V lost 6 bases to trimming and J lost 1 base, with 10 bases between them. The CDR3 is 13 residues long. The germline gives CDR1 SGHRS, CDR2 YFSETQ. CDR3 region: CASMRSKNTEAFF. Here the CDR3 DNA reads TGCGCCAGCATGCGAAGCAAGAACACTGAAGCTTTCTTT.

This clone occurred a few times. V gene TRBV5-1 combines with J gene TRBJ1-1, with 8 bases fitting TRBD1. Germline V gene sequence: CDR1 SGHRS, CDR2 YFSETQ. V shed 0 bases, J shed 6 bases, and the junction held 4 bases outside the gene matches. This CDR3 region has 14 residues. The CDR3 DNA reads as TGCGCCAGCAGCTTGGAGGACAGGGCCCCTGAAGCTTTCTTT. Protein sequence: CASSLEDRAPEAFF.

The chain has TRBV6-6 and TRBJ1-1; D possibly corresponds to TRBD1 (6 bases). CDR1 and CDR2 (germline): MNHNY, SVGAGI (reference sequence). The CDR3 totals 13 residues. V was clipped by 6 bases and J by 7 bases, with 15 bases between them. The CDR3 reads CASRPGQIFEAFF. CDR3 nucleotides: TGTGCCAGCAGACCCGGACAGATATTTGAAGCTTTCTTT.

The rearrangement links TRBV11-2 to TRBJ2-5; 8 positions agree with TRBD1. The V and J ends lost 3 bases and 1 base, in that order; junction bases with no gene match: 16. Germline V gene data show CDR1 as SGHAT and CDR2 as FQNNGV. The CDR3 extends over 19 amino acids. The CDR3 spells CASSFPRSRDRKSQETQYF. The CDR3 bases are TGTGCCAGCAGCTTCCCTAGGTCCCGGGACAGGAAAAGCCAAGAGACCCAGTACTTC. Looking up the rest from reference TRBV11-2 and TRBJ2-5 gives the full variable domain: EAGVAQSPRYKIIEKRQSVAFWCNPISGHATLYWYQQILGQGPKLLIQFQNNGVVDDSQLPKDRFSAERLKGVDSTLKIQPAKLEDSAVYLCASSFPRSRDRKSQETQYFGPGTRLLVL.

The chain has TRBV9 and TRBJ2-2; TRBD2 agrees at 9 bases. The CDR3 loop spans 16 amino acids. Trimming took 1 base from V and 8 from J; bases not matched to a gene: 9. Germline V lookup: CDR1 SGDLS, CDR2 YYNGEE. The CDR3 sequence: CASSVSSGVKVGELFF. The DNA for the CDR3 is TGTGCCAGCAGCGTATCTAGCGGGGTTAAGGTGGGGGAGCTGTTTTTT.

J is TRBJ2-7 and V is TRBV6-5, with a possible D match to TRBD2 (5 bases). Trimming removed 2 bases from V and 5 bases from J, with 16 bases in between. Germline values: CDR1 MNHEY, CDR2 SVGAGI. This CDR3 is 15 amino acids long. CDR3 residues: CASSYPRGGTDEQYF. DNA for the CDR3: TGTGCCAGCAGTTACCCCCGGGGTGGCACGGACGAGCAGTACTTC.

The chain has TRBV4-3 and TRBJ1-1; possibly TRBD1 for D (6 bases). Germline V gene data show CDR1 as LGHNA and CDR2 as YSLEER. This CDR3 comprises 16 residues. V dropped 0 bases and J dropped 1 base, with 12 bases sitting between them. CDR3: CASSQDDRPWNTEAFF. DNA for the CDR3: TGCGCCAGCAGCCAAGACGACAGGCCCTGGAACACTGAAGCTTTCTTT.

This clone is a singleton in its sample. The rearrangement uses TRBV7-2 and TRBJ1-5; 9 bases fit TRBD1. Germline assignment: CDR1 SGHTA and CDR2 FQGNSA. CDR3 length: 14 residues. The V segment lost 5 bases and the J segment 6 bases; nucleotides outside the gene matches: 5. DNA of the CDR3: TGTGCCAGCAGCCGAGACAGGGGGGGTCAGCCCCAGCATTTT. It codes for CASSRDRGGQPQHF. Full variable domain (rest looked up from reference TRBV7-2 and TRBJ1-5): GAGVSQSPSNKVTEKGKDVELRCDPISGHTALYWYRQSLGQGLEFLIYFQGNSAPDKSGLPSDRFSAERTGGSVSTLTIQRTQQEDSAVYLCASSRDRGGQPQHFGDGTRLSIL.

V gene TRBV5-8 combines with J gene TRBJ1-5, with 7 bases matching TRBD1. The CDR3 covers 15 residues. With 4 bases clipped from V and 0 bases from J, the junction kept 4 bases outside the gene matches. The germline CDR1 and CDR2 sequences are SGHTS and YDEGEE. DNA for the CDR3: TGTGCCAGCAGCGCCGGGACAGATAGCAATCAGCCCCAGCATTTT. Residues: CASSAGTDSNQPQHF.

This clone was picked up one time. The chain uses TRBV7-2 and TRBJ1-1; no reliable D call. The CDR3 contains 14 residues. Looked up from germline, CDR1 is SGHTA and CDR2 is FQGNSA. V gave up 1 base and J gave up 0 bases, with 6 bases separating them. CDR3 protein: CASSLGGLNTEAFF. The CDR3 DNA follows: TGTGCCAGCAGCTTAGGCGGCTTGAACACTGAAGCTTTCTTT.

By sample fraction, this clone is medium-sized. The rearrangement links TRBV6-4 to TRBJ2-1; D gene unclear. Germline-derived CDR1 and CDR2 are MRHNA and SNTAGT. V lost 3 bases and J lost 4, with 7 bases in between. This CDR3 spans 13 amino acids. CDR3 sequence: CASSEYPYNEQFF. The CDR3 nucleotides read TGTGCCAGCAGTGAGTATCCTTACAATGAGCAGTTCTTC.

The rearrangement joins TRBV4-3 to TRBJ2-3; 14 bases fit TRBD2. This CDR3 region has 18 residues. Germline assignment: CDR1 LGHNA and CDR2 YSLEER. V was pared by 0 bases and J by 2 bases, with 4 bases of the junction left unmatched. CDR3: CASSQDRTSGGITDTQYF. CDR3 DNA sequence: TGCGCCAGCAGCCAAGATCGGACTAGCGGGGGGATCACAGATACGCAGTATTTT.

The rearrangement uses TRBV21-1 and TRBJ1-1; TRBD1 reflects the table's D call only, with no check against the DNA. TRBV21-1 is designated a pseudogene. The CDR3 is made up of 16 amino acids. This chain's CDR3 is CASSASTASAATEAFF. The CDR3 DNA reads TGTGCCAGCAGCGCCTCGACAGCATCCGCGGCCACTGAAGCTTTCTTT.

The DNA for the CDR3 is TGCAGCGTTGAAGCTCCGGGACAGGGGGGCAATGAGCAGTTCTTC. It codes for CSVEAPGQGGNEQFF. V is TRBV29-1 and J is TRBJ2-1; 11 positions match TRBD1. Germline V gives CDR1 SQVTM, CDR2 ANQGSEA. The CDR3 runs to 15 residues. Trimming at V came to 1 base and at J to 6 bases, leaving 5 bases not matched to a gene.

V gene TRBV4-2 combines with J gene TRBJ2-1; 11 bases map to TRBD2. Germline V lookup: CDR1 LGHNA, CDR2 YNFKEQ. CDR3 length: 19 residues. V was pared by 1 base and J by 5 bases, with 13 bases of the junction left unmatched. The CDR3, as DNA: TGTGCCAGCAGCCAAGCCGTGTTACGTCTAGCGGGGGGCAACAATGAGCAGTTCTTC. This sequence encodes CASSQAVLRLAGGNNEQFF.

J is TRBJ1-5 and V is TRBV19, with D possibly being TRBD1 (6 bases). Trimming cost V 4 bases and J 0 bases, with 16 bases left between them. The CDR3 extends over 17 amino acids. Germline CDR1 LNHDA, CDR2 SQIVND (reference sequence). The CDR3 loop reads CASSNPWDNNSNQPQHF. CDR3 DNA: TGTGCCAGTAGTAATCCCTGGGACAACAATAGCAATCAGCCCCAGCATTTT. Drawing the rest from reference TRBV19 and TRBJ1-5, the complete variable domain is DGGITQSPKYLFRKEGQNVTLSCEQNLNHDAMYWYRQDPGQGLRLIYYSQIVNDFQKGDIAEGYSVSREKKESFPLTVTSAQKNPTAFYLCASSNPWDNNSNQPQHFGDGTRLSIL.

This clone was counted once. The V gene is TRBV27, the J gene TRBJ1-5; D is undetermined. The V end lost 2 bases, the J end lost 9 bases, and 14 bases lay between the germline ends. Germline CDR1 and CDR2: MNHEY and SMNVEV (reference sequence). The CDR3 has 14 amino acids. The CDR3 sequence is CASSLRVPTGPQHF. As DNA, the CDR3 is TGTGCCAGCAGTTTAAGAGTCCCTACGGGGCCCCAGCATTTT.

This rearrangement joins TRBV2 to TRBJ1-5; 8 bases fit TRBD1. The V gene's germline CDR1 is SNHLY and CDR2 FYNNEI. V shed 6 bases, J shed 5 bases, and the junction held 6 bases outside the gene matches. This CDR3 spans 14 amino acids. This CDR3 is CASRKNRGDQPQHF. CDR3 nucleotide sequence: TGTGCCAGCAGAAAAAACAGGGGGGATCAGCCCCAGCATTTT.

This clone was counted a single time. The chain uses TRBV7-2 and TRBJ2-4; 8 nucleotides match TRBD1. The CDR3 runs to 19 residues. Germline V gene data show CDR1 as SGHTA and CDR2 as FQGNSA. V lost 2 bases and J lost 0; bases outside the gene matches: 12. CDR3 region: CASSLFSGGAMGAKNIQYF. The CDR3 coding sequence is TGTGCCAGCAGCTTATTTTCAGGGGGCGCTATGGGAGCCAAAAACATTCAGTACTTC. The full variable domain, with the rest looked up from reference TRBV7-2 and TRBJ2-4, is GAGVSQSPSNKVTEKGKDVELRCDPISGHTALYWYRQSLGQGLEFLIYFQGNSAPDKSGLPSDRFSAERTGGSVSTLTIQRTQQEDSAVYLCASSLFSGGAMGAKNIQYFGAGTRLSVL.